The clone carrying this T cell receptor beta chain was detected ten times or more. These data belong to a study of T cells in Graves' hyperthyroidism and ophthalmopathy. Amplified regions were TCR beta CDR3 sequences from RNA transcripts. HTBI primers were the set used in a first-round RT-PCR of the TCR CDR3. In TCRdb, the multiplex PCR reads were re-called with MiXCR into one record per CDR3 protein. This sample has about 510,000 distinct CDR3 sequences, with 12% to 15% found just once. V was shortened by 5 bases and J by 4 bases, with 15 bases between the two germline ends. Germline V CDR1 and CDR2: SGHRS, YFSETQ. CDR3 length: 14 amino acids.

The V gene is TRBV5-1, the J gene TRBJ1-2, with D perhaps matching TRBD1 (6 bases). What was sequenced was blood. This clonotype originated in a woman between 40 and 50 years old with Graves' hyperthyroidism. The CDR3 loop reads CASSKGEGIYGYTF. The CDR3, as DNA: TGCGCCAGCAGTAAGGGGGAAGGAATCTATGGCTACACCTTC.